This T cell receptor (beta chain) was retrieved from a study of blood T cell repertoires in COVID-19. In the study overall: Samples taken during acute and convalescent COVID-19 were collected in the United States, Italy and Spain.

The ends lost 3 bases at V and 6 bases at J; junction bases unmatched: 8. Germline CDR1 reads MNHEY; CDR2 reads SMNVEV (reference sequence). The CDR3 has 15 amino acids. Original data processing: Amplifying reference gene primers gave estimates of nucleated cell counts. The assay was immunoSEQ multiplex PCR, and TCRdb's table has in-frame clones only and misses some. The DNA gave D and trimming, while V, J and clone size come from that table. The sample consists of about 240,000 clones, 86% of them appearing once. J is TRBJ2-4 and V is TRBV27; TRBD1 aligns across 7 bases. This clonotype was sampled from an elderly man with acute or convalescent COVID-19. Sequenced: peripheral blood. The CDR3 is CASSLVGAGGNIQYF. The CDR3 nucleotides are TGTGCCAGCAGTTTGGTGGGGGCAGGGGGAAACATTCAGTACTTC.